Sequencing of this T cell receptor beta chain was carried out in a study of OX40 agonist ivuxolimab in advanced cancers. Study in general: Anti-PD-1, anti-PD-L1 or anti-CTLA-4 therapy given earlier was allowed, and about 38% had some. Partial responses occurred in Three dose-escalation patients, one with hepatocellular carcinoma and two with cutaneous melanoma.

Assay: immunoSEQ multiplex PCR; the TCRdb copy retains only in-frame clones and omits some. Here the sample spans 65,000 to 90,000 clones, approximately 90% being singletons. The origin of this receptor is an adult with an advanced solid tumor such as melanoma, head and neck, liver or kidney cancer. The specimen comprised CD4+ or CD8+ T cells sorted from blood, sampled in a trial of the OX40 agonist ivuxolimab.

In DNA form, the CDR3 reads TGTGCCAGCAGGGGACTGGGCTACACCTTC. Translated: CASRGLGYTF. The chain employs TRBV2 and TRBJ1-2; D perhaps matches TRBD1 (5 bases). This CDR3 contains 10 residues. Germline V gene lookup returns CDR1 SNHLY and CDR2 FYNNEI. The ends were cut back, 6 bases at V and 8 bases at J, with 7 bases in the middle.